The clone carrying this T cell receptor beta chain was found many times. The antigen remains unidentified. The source of the sample is a study of metastatic and nonmetastatic thyroid tumors. At the level of the study: For malignant and benign thyroid patients, tumor or nodule tissue and blood were the sources whose repertoires were compared.

Regarding the study as a whole: Relative to benign nodules, malignant thyroid tumors were reportedly characterized by significantly elevated TCR beta diversity in blood and tumor.

The length of the CDR3 is 15 residues. CDR1 is SGDLS and CDR2 is YYNGEE in the germline V gene. The V end lost 4 bases, the J end lost 5 bases, and 16 bases lay between the germline ends. Source study methods: The study built a papillary thyroid cancer distant-metastasis classifier from CDR3 differences across clinicopathological groups. Using MiXCR, TCRdb re-called clones from the PCR reads. The V and J calls reflect TCRdb's pipeline rather than the authors' work. The data contain over 50,000 clones, 25% to 30% of them singletons. Among the patients, none had received any treatment before thyroid surgery.

The clonotype comes from a female donor with papillary thyroid cancer or a benign thyroid nodule (not recorded which). Some clones in this sample may be carry-over from other donors' samples. The rearrangement links TRBV9 to TRBJ1-5; a possible D gene is TRBD1 (5 bases). Sequences were obtained from blood. This CDR3 reads CASSPGPGADQPQHF. As DNA, the CDR3 is TGTGCCAGCAGCCCGGGACCCGGGGCCGATCAGCCCCAGCATTTT.